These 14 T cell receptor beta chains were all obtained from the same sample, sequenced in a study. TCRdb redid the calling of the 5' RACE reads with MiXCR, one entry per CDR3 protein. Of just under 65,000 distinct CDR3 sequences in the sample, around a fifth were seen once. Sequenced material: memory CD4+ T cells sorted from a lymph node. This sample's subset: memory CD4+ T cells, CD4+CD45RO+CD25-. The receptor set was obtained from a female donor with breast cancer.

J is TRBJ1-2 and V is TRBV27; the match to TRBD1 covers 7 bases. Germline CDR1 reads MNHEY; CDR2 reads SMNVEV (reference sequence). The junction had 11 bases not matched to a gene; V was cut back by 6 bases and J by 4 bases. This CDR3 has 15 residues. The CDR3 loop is CASRTGGAGGYGYTF. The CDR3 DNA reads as TGTGCCAGCAGGACCGGGGGAGCAGGGGGCTATGGCTACACCTTC.

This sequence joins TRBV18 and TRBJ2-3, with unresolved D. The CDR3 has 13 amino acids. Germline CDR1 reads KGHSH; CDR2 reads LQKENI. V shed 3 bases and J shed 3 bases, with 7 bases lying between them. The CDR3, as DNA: TGTGCCAGCTCACCCGAAAGTACAGATACGCAGTATTTT. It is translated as CASSPESTDTQYF.

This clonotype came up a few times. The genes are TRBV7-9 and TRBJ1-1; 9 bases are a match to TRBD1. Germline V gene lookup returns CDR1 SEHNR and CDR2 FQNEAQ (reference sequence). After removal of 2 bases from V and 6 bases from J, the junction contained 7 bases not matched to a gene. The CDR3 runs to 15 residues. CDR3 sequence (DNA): TGTGCCAGCAGCTTAATGACAGGGGGTTTCGCTGAAGCTTTCTTT. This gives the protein CASSLMTGGFAEAFF.

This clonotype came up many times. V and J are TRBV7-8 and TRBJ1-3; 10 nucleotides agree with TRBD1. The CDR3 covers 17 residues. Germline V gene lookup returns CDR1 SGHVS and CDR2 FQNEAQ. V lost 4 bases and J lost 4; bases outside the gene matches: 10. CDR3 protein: CASSSIQGQGWGNTIYF. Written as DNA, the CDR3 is TGTGCCAGCAGCTCCATTCAGGGACAGGGGTGGGGAAACACCATATATTTT.

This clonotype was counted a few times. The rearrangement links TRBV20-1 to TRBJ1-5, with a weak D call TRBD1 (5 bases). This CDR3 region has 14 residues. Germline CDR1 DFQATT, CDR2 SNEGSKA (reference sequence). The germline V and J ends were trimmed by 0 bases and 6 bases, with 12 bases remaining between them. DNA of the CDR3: TGCAGTGCTAGAGATAGGCAGGGATTTCAGCCCCAGCATTTT. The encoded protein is CSARDRQGFQPQHF.

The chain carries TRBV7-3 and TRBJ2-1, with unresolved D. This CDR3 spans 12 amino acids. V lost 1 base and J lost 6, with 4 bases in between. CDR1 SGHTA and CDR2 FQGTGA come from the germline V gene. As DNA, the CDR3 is TGTGCCAGCAGCTTAAGGCCCAATGAGCAGTTCTTC. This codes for CASSLRPNEQFF.

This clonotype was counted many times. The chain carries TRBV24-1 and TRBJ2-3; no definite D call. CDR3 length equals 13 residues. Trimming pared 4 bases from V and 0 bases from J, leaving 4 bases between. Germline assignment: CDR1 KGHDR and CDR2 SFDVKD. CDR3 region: CATSDSSTDTQYF. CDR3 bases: TGTGCCACCAGTGACTCTAGCACAGATACGCAGTATTTT.

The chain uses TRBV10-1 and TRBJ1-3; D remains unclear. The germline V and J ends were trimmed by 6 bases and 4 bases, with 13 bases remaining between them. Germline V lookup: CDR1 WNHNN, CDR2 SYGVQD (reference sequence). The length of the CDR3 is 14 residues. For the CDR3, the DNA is TGCGCCAGCAGCCCCCCCGGGCTAGGAAACACCATATATTTT. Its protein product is CASSPPGLGNTIYF.

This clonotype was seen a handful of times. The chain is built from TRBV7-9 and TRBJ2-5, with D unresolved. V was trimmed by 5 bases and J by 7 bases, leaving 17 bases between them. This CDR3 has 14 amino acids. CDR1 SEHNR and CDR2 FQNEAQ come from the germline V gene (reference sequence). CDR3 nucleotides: TGTGCCAGCAGCAGAGAAGTCCCTACGAGGACCCAGTACTTC. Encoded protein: CASSREVPTRTQYF.

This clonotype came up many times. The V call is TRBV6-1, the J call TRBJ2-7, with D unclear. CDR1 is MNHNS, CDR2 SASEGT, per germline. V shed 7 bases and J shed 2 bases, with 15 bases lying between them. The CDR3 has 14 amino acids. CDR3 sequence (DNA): TGTGCCAGCAAACAACCGGGCTCCACCTACGAGCAGTACTTC. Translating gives CASKQPGSTYEQYF.

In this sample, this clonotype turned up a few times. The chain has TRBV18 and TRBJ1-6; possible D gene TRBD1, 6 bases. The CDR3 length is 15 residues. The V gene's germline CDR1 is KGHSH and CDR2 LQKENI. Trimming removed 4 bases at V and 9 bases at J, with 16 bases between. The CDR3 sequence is CASSQAGTMGSPLHF. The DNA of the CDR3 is TGTGCCAGCTCACAGGCCGGGACAATGGGTTCACCCCTCCACTTT.

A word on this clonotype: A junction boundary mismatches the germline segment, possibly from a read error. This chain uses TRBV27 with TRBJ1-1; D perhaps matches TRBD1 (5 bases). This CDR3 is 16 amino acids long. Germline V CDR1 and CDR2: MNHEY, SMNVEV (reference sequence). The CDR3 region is CASSLYSMGGNTEAFF. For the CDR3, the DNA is TGTGCCAGCAGTTTATATAGTATGGGGGGGAACACTGAAGCTTTCTTC.

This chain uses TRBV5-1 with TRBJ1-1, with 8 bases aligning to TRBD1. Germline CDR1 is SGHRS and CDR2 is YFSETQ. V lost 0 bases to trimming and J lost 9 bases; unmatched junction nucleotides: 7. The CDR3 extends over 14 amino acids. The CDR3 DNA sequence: TGCGCCAGCAGCTTGGGGGAACAGGGGGACAAAGCTTTCTTT. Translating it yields CASSLGEQGDKAFF.

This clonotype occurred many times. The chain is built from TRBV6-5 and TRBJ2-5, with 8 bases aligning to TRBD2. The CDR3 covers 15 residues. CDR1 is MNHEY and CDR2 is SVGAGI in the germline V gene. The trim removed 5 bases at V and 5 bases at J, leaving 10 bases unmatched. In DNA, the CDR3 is TGTGCCAGCAGTCCTTCGGGGGGGGCTTTTGAGACCCAGTACTTC. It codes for CASSPSGGAFETQYF.